This TCR beta chain was captured in a study of OX40 agonist ivuxolimab in advanced cancers. General study points: Partial responders at 0.1-3.0 mg/kg showed near-lowest clonal expansion.

The length of the CDR3 is 17 residues. Germline CDR1 reads PRHDT; CDR2 reads FYEKMQ (reference sequence). Trimming stripped 4 bases from V and 1 base from J, with 19 bases between. This clone was seen only once. What it binds is not known. This table comes from immunoSEQ multiplex PCR, and its TCRdb copy is limited to in-frame clones, with some not included. The repertoire holds some 82,000 clones, with around 94% as singletons. The sequences come from CD4+ or CD8+ T cells sorted from blood, collected in a trial of the OX40 agonist ivuxolimab. This clonotype was obtained from an adult with an advanced solid tumor such as melanoma, head and neck, liver or kidney cancer. The chain combines TRBV13 with TRBJ1-1; no clear D gene. In DNA form, the CDR3 reads TGTGCCAGCAGCTGGAGAGGGAGGGCCATACAGAACACTGAAGCTTTCTTT. It is translated as CASSWRGRAIQNTEAFF.